The entry below gives a single TCR beta chain sequence along with its context. What it recognizes is unknown. Documented time point: week 23, last vaccination. Vaccination used 300 ug of mutant IDH1 20-mer peptide per dose, with topical imiquimod. In every donor, the tumor was a new WHO grade 3 or 4 IDH1-mutant, ATRX-lost astrocytoma. This sample is drawn from a study of a mutant IDH1 vaccine in newly diagnosed glioma. About the study: Treated patients, averaging about 40 years, were about 60% male and about 40% female. Overall study results and limits: Alterations occurring in top peripheral T cell clonotypes seemed unrelated to pseudoprogression. Most patients, around 94%, showed vaccine-induced immune responses.

The germline gives CDR1 MDHEN, CDR2 SYDVKM. The CDR3 covers 15 residues. The trim removed 2 bases at V and 0 bases at J, leaving 0 bases unmatched. Some clones are missing from TCRdb's copy, which holds only in-frame ones; the method was immunoSEQ multiplex PCR. Here the sample spans some 80,000 clones, approximately 89% being singletons. This clonotype was obtained from a woman in her forties or fifties with glioma. Sample: PBMCs, taken from a glioma patient whose treatment included an IDH1 peptide vaccine. The V call is TRBV28, the J call TRBJ2-2; 7 nucleotides match TRBD1. The CDR3 sequence is CASSLGTANTGELFF. The DNA of the CDR3 is TGTGCCAGCAGTTTAGGGACAGCGAACACCGGGGAGCTGTTTTTT.